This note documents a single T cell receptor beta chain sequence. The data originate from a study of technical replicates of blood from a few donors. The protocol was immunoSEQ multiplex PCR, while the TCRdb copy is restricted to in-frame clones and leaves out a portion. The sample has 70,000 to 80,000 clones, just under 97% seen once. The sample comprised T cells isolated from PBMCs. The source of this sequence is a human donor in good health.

The CDR3 DNA reads as TGTGCCAGCAGTGAATTAGGGGGCAACACCGGGGAGCTGTTTTTT. The encoded protein is CASSELGGNTGELFF. This chain links TRBV25-1 with TRBJ2-2; 7 nucleotides align to TRBD1. CDR1 is MGHDK and CDR2 is SYGVNS in the germline V gene. V lost 1 base, J lost 2 bases, and 1 base stayed unmatched. This CDR3 region has 15 residues.